Listed here are 28 T cell receptor beta chains from one sample, sequenced in a study of shared clonotypes between healthy human individuals. Cells designated naive CD8 were CD45RO-negative and were positively selected for CCR7, with terminally differentiated effector memory CD45RA+ cells excluded. Produced via immunoSEQ multiplex PCR; TCRdb's table is partial and in-frame only. The sample comprises about 2.1 million clones, just over 90% of which are singletons, and roughly 1.8% rests with the top ten. The sample consisted of naive CD8+ T cells from PBMCs. These receptors were obtained from a man between 18 and 29 years old in good health. Some clones in this sample may be carry-over from other donors' samples.

The chain joins TRBV11-2 to TRBJ2-5; D uncertain. Germline lookup yields CDR1 SGHAT and CDR2 FQNNGV. Deletions cut 6 bases from V and 4 bases from J, with 18 bases between. The CDR3 loop spans 15 amino acids. The CDR3 is CASRAIVGRLETQYF. CDR3 nucleotides: TGTGCCAGCAGGGCGATTGTTGGACGGTTAGAGACCCAGTACTTC.

The chain is built from TRBV7-9 and TRBJ2-7, with D possibly matching TRBD2 (6 bases). Germline CDR1 SEHNR, CDR2 FQNEAQ (reference sequence). V shed 1 base and J shed 0 bases, with 19 bases lying between them. The CDR3 consists of 18 residues. CDR3 protein: CASSLVGSGAPSSYEQYF. CDR3 bases: TGTGCCAGCAGCTTAGTAGGCTCGGGAGCTCCCAGCTCCTACGAGCAGTACTTC.

The gene calls are TRBV5-6 and TRBJ1-1; tentative D call: TRBD1 (5 bases). There are 15 residues in the CDR3. Trimming cost V 6 bases and J 1 base, with 16 bases left between them. The V gene's germline CDR1 is SGHDT and CDR2 YYEEEE. CDR3 DNA: TGTGCCAGCATCCCGTCCGGTGGGGCGAACACTGAAGCTTTCTTT. It is translated as CASIPSGGANTEAFF. Drawing the rest from reference TRBV5-6 and TRBJ1-1, the complete variable domain is DAGVTQSPTHLIKTRGQQVTLRCSPKSGHDTVSWYQQALGQGPQFIFQYYEEEERQRGNFPDRFSGHQFPNYSSELNVNALLLGDSALYLCASIPSGGANTEAFFGQGTRLTVV.

This clone appeared once. The J gene is TRBJ2-1, the V gene TRBV19; no definite D call. V lost 5 bases, J lost 4 bases, and 9 bases lay in between. Germline V gene lookup returns CDR1 LNHDA and CDR2 SQIVND (reference sequence). The CDR3 has 13 amino acids. The DNA of the CDR3 is TGTGCCAGTAGTTATACTAAATACAATGAGCAGTTCTTC. This codes for CASSYTKYNEQFF.

The gene calls are TRBV11-2 and TRBJ2-5; 7 positions agree with TRBD1. CDR3 length: 14 amino acids. Germline trimming cut 2 bases from V and 4 bases from J; bases unmatched to any gene: 4. Germline lookup yields CDR1 SGHAT and CDR2 FQNNGV. This chain's CDR3 is CASSLLGQRETQYF. The CDR3 region has the DNA TGTGCCAGCAGCTTACTGGGACAGAGAGAGACCCAGTACTTC.

The chain joins TRBV4-2 to TRBJ1-5; D unclear. The CDR3 loop spans 13 amino acids. Germline CDR1 is LGHNA and CDR2 is YNFKEQ. Trimming shortened V by 2 bases and J by 6 bases, and 8 bases separated the two germline ends. DNA of the CDR3: TGTGCCAGCAGCCAAACCCGAAGTCAGCCCCAGCATTTT. Protein product: CASSQTRSQPQHF.

J is TRBJ2-3 and V is TRBV5-6; the D call may be TRBD1 or TRBD2 (7 bases each). Per germline, CDR1 SGHDT and CDR2 YYEEEE. CDR3 length: 16 amino acids. Trimming removed 4 bases at V and 2 bases at J, with 17 bases between. CDR3: CASSPPGGAFTDTQYF. CDR3 DNA sequence: TGTGCCAGCAGCCCTCCAGGGGGGGCCTTCACAGATACGCAGTATTTT. Using reference TRBV5-6 and TRBJ2-3 for the parts outside the CDR3, the full variable domain is DAGVTQSPTHLIKTRGQQVTLRCSPKSGHDTVSWYQQALGQGPQFIFQYYEEEERQRGNFPDRFSGHQFPNYSSELNVNALLLGDSALYLCASSPPGGAFTDTQYFGPGTRLTVL.

The chain joins TRBV27 to TRBJ2-2; weak D call: TRBD2 (6 bases). The CDR3 consists of 13 residues. From germline, CDR1 is MNHEY and CDR2 SMNVEV (reference sequence). V was shortened by 8 bases and J by 4 bases, with 11 bases between the two germline ends. In DNA form, the CDR3 reads TGTGCCAGCTTAGCGGAGTTCACCGGGGAGCTGTTTTTT. Translated: CASLAEFTGELFF.

The rearrangement links TRBV29-1 to TRBJ2-7; a weak D match, TRBD1 (6 bases). The CDR3 runs 13 residues. The germline CDR1 and CDR2 sequences are SQVTM and ANQGSEA. V dropped 7 bases and J dropped 0 bases, with 13 bases sitting between them. This CDR3 is CSATLGGSYEQYF. The CDR3 nucleotides are TGCAGCGCAACACTAGGGGGCTCCTACGAGCAGTACTTC.

This chain joins TRBV7-2 and TRBJ2-1; 9 bases are a match to TRBD2. The V segment lost 1 base and the J segment 4 bases; nucleotides outside the gene matches: 11. CDR1 and CDR2 from the germline V gene are SGHTA and FQGNSA. The CDR3 extends over 18 amino acids. CDR3 nucleotides: TGTGCCAGCAGCTTAGGAATAGTTGGGACTAGCTTTTACAATGAGCAGTTCTTC. Translated: CASSLGIVGTSFYNEQFF.

V gene TRBV7-9 combines with J gene TRBJ2-1; 9 bases agree with TRBD1. Germline trimming cut 6 bases from V and 7 bases from J; bases unmatched to any gene: 10. The CDR3 contains 15 residues. The germline V gene encodes CDR1 SEHNR and CDR2 FQNEAQ (reference sequence). The CDR3 coding sequence is TGTGCCAGCAGTCCCCACAGGGGGCGAACGAATGAGCAGTTCTTC. Its translation is CASSPHRGRTNEQFF.

The chain uses TRBV6-5 and TRBJ2-7; D uncertain. From germline, CDR1 is MNHEY and CDR2 SVGAGI. Trimming stripped 2 bases from V and 7 bases from J, with 9 bases between. CDR3 length equals 12 residues. CDR3 in amino acids: CASSYTSQEQYF. CDR3 bases: TGTGCCAGCAGTTACACCTCCCAAGAGCAGTACTTC.

The chain couples TRBV10-2 to TRBJ2-5; D gene uncertain. V lost 4 bases to trimming and J lost 1 base, with 10 bases between them. The CDR3 totals 14 residues. Germline CDR1 and CDR2: WSHSY and SAAADI. CDR3 sequence: CASSASDFQETQYF. In DNA form, the CDR3 reads TGCGCCAGCAGTGCTTCAGACTTCCAAGAGACCCAGTACTTC.

V usage is TRBV7-9 and J usage is TRBJ1-4, with D possibly being TRBD1 (6 bases). Trimming took off 5 bases at V and 6 bases at J, with 13 bases between the two ends. The germline V gene encodes CDR1 SEHNR and CDR2 FQNEAQ (reference sequence). The CDR3 consists of 14 residues. CDR3 sequence: CASSGGAGDEKLFF. As DNA, the CDR3 is TGTGCCAGCAGCGGCGGCGCAGGGGATGAAAAACTGTTTTTT.

The chain employs TRBV19 and TRBJ1-1; D is possibly TRBD1 (5 bases). The ends were cut back, 7 bases at V and 0 bases at J, with 21 bases in the middle. The germline gives CDR1 LNHDA, CDR2 SQIVND (reference sequence). The CDR3 is made up of 17 amino acids. CDR3 DNA: TGTGCCAGTACCGATGGATCCAGGGACTACTTGAACACTGAAGCTTTCTTT. Residues: CASTDGSRDYLNTEAFF.

CDR3: CASSLEGLSSLGELFF. Written as DNA, the CDR3 is TGCGCCAGCAGCTTGGAGGGGTTGTCGTCACTGGGGGAGCTGTTTTTT. The gene calls are TRBV5-1 and TRBJ2-2; perhaps TRBD1 as D (5 bases). With 0 bases removed from V and 8 bases from J, the gap between germline ends came to 17 bases. CDR3 length equals 16 residues. In germline, CDR1 is SGHRS, CDR2 YFSETQ.

In regard to this clone: At the DNA level, this CDR3 is encoded by other sequences in the same sample as well. The J gene is TRBJ2-1, the V gene TRBV11-2; tentative D call: TRBD1 (5 bases). Germline V lookup: CDR1 SGHAT, CDR2 FQNNGV. The CDR3 sequence is 12 residues long. V gave up 1 base and J gave up 9 bases, with 7 bases separating them. The CDR3 coding sequence is TGTGCCAGCAGCTTAGGGGGCGGTGAGCAGTTCTTC. The encoded protein is CASSLGGGEQFF.

A note on this clone: The same CDR3 arises from other DNA sequences in this sample as well. The V and J genes are TRBV9 and TRBJ2-1; D perhaps matches TRBD2 (5 bases). Germline values: CDR1 SGDLS, CDR2 YYNGEE. The CDR3 is made up of 13 amino acids. V lost 0 bases and J lost 6, with 7 bases in between. In DNA form, the CDR3 reads TGTGCCAGCAGCGTAGGAGGAGGCAATGAGCAGTTCTTC. This encodes CASSVGGGNEQFF.

The chain links TRBV5-6 to TRBJ2-1, with 8 bases fitting TRBD2. Germline V lookup: CDR1 SGHDT, CDR2 YYEEEE. The J segment lost 6 bases and the V segment lost 2 bases, leaving 7 bases of the junction unmatched. CDR3 length: 15 residues. The CDR3 reads CASSLGTGGANEQFF. The CDR3 bases are TGTGCCAGCAGCTTAGGCACGGGAGGGGCCAATGAGCAGTTCTTC.

The chain links TRBV5-6 to TRBJ2-5; perhaps D is TRBD1 or TRBD2 (6 bases each). The CDR3 loop spans 16 amino acids. The V end was cut by 0 bases, the J end by 5 bases, with 17 bases between. Germline loops: CDR1 SGHDT, CDR2 YYEEEE. In nucleotides, the CDR3 is TGTGCCAGCAGCTTGGCTGGGGGGCCCCTGAGGGAGACCCAGTACTTC. The encoded protein is CASSLAGGPLRETQYF.

The J gene is TRBJ2-3, the V gene TRBV7-8, with 10 bases fitting TRBD2. V lost 5 bases to trimming and J lost 4 bases; unmatched junction nucleotides: 9. Germline V gives CDR1 SGHVS, CDR2 FQNEAQ. CDR3 size: 16 residues. This CDR3 is CASSQRAGGPADTQYF. The CDR3 DNA is TGTGCCAGCAGCCAAAGAGCGGGAGGGCCGGCAGATACGCAGTATTTT.

In this sample, this clone turned up a few times. The V and J genes are TRBV27 and TRBJ2-2; the D is unclear. The germline V gene encodes CDR1 MNHEY and CDR2 SMNVEV (reference sequence). V was clipped by 6 bases and J by 7 bases, with 9 bases between them. The CDR3 contains 12 residues. CDR3 protein: CASSPVHGELFF. For the CDR3, the DNA is TGTGCCAGCAGCCCAGTTCACGGGGAGCTGTTTTTT.

The chain recombines TRBV19 with TRBJ2-3; 10 bases match TRBD1. This CDR3 has 18 amino acids. Per the germline V gene, CDR1 is LNHDA and CDR2 is SQIVND (reference sequence). J was trimmed by 2 bases and V by 6 bases; bases with no gene match: 14. The chain's CDR3 is CASSPRTGGSTTTDTQYF. CDR3 sequence (DNA): TGTGCCAGTAGCCCCCGGACAGGGGGGTCGACTACCACAGATACGCAGTATTTT. Together with reference TRBV19 and TRBJ2-3, the CDR3 gives the full variable domain: DGGITQSPKYLFRKEGQNVTLSCEQNLNHDAMYWYRQDPGQGLRLIYYSQIVNDFQKGDIAEGYSVSREKKESFPLTVTSAQKNPTAFYLCASSPRTGGSTTTDTQYFGPGTRLTVL.

The chain combines TRBV7-3 with TRBJ1-4, with a tentative D call TRBD1 (6 bases). This CDR3 is built from 15 residues. Trimming stripped 5 bases from V and 2 bases from J, with 12 bases between. Per the germline V gene, CDR1 is SGHTA and CDR2 is FQGTGA. CDR3 nucleotide sequence: TGTGCCAGCAGCCCTGGGGGGGGCACTAATGAAAAACTGTTTTTT. As protein: CASSPGGGTNEKLFF.

V usage is TRBV4-1 and J usage is TRBJ1-5; D may be TRBD1 (6 bases). Germline CDR1 is MGHRA and CDR2 is YSYEKL. The CDR3 sequence is 17 residues long. Trimming removed 0 bases at V and 2 bases at J, with 14 bases between. DNA of the CDR3: TGCGCCAGCAGCCAAGATTTGGGGGCGGGGGGCAATCAGCCCCAGCATTTT. Its translation is CASSQDLGAGGNQPQHF.

The V and J genes are TRBV27 and TRBJ2-4, with D possibly matching TRBD2 (5 bases). The CDR3 extends over 14 amino acids. Per the germline V gene, CDR1 is MNHEY and CDR2 is SMNVEV (reference sequence). V lost 0 bases and J 7 bases, leaving 10 bases between the germline ends. Here the CDR3 DNA reads TGTGCCAGCAGTTTATCCGGGGAAGTTAACATTCAGTACTTC. This gives the protein CASSLSGEVNIQYF.

Of note for this clone: In the same sample, other DNA sequences code for this CDR3. This chain links TRBV7-2 with TRBJ2-1; no definite D call. V was cut by 1 base and J by 0 bases, with 7 bases left in between. CDR1 SGHTA and CDR2 FQGNSA come from the germline V gene. This CDR3 comprises 15 residues. Here the CDR3 reads CASSLVPSSYNEQFF. The DNA of the CDR3 is TGTGCCAGCAGCTTAGTACCTAGCTCCTACAATGAGCAGTTCTTC. The variable domain in full, with the rest retrieved from reference TRBV7-2 and TRBJ2-1, is GAGVSQSPSNKVTEKGKDVELRCDPISGHTALYWYRQSLGQGLEFLIYFQGNSAPDKSGLPSDRFSAERTGGSVSTLTIQRTQQEDSAVYLCASSLVPSSYNEQFFGPGTRLTVL.

For this clone: Other DNA sequences in this sample translate to the same CDR3. The rearrangement joins TRBV30 to TRBJ1-5; the D gene is possibly TRBD1 (5 bases). Trimming stripped 0 bases from V and 2 bases from J, with 8 bases between. This CDR3 comprises 14 residues. Germline CDR1 is GTSNPN and CDR2 is SVGIG (reference sequence). CDR3 DNA sequence: TGTGCCTGGAGTGTTCTGGGGGGCAATCAGCCCCAGCATTTT. Its translation: CAWSVLGGNQPQHF.